These T cell receptor beta chains were read from a single sample in a study of blood T cell repertoires in COVID-19. The protocol was immunoSEQ multiplex PCR, while the TCRdb copy is restricted to in-frame clones and leaves out a portion. The table has 150,000 or so clones, around 88% seen once; the top ten hold approximately 10%. Sequenced input: peripheral blood. The source is a man aged 50 to 59 with acute or convalescent COVID-19. Both conserved end residues are part of each CDR3.

cdr3_aa v_call
CASSVMTGGLYNEQFF TRBV9
CASSVRLNTEAFF TRBV9
CASSPAGQGNSPLHF TRBV7-9
CASSLHFDQPQHF TRBV7-2
CASSFYGGNTEAFF TRBV7-3
CASSLRDRFMNTEAFF TRBV19
CASSDHRAGRSYNEQFF TRBV10-1
CASSFNKGGLLAKNIQYF TRBV27
CASSPRPRGSGSYNEQFF TRBV9
CTSSQEGDFEAFF TRBV1
CASSTNSLGSYNEQFF TRBV28
CASSQDTGKQYF TRBV3-1/TRBV3-2
CSASLVDTEAFF TRBV20-1
CASRADGNTIYF TRBV3-1/TRBV3-2
CAIRSRGGTEAFF TRBV10-3
CASGLPSGGQETQYF TRBV12-5
CASSSRGATNEQFF TRBV11-2
CATSRAGKPLHF TRBV15
CASSARGRGSYNEQFF TRBV9
CAWRKPPMETQYF TRBV30
CASSPLQRLYNEQFF TRBV3-1/TRBV3-2
CASSPATGGSGQPQHF TRBV28
CASTSRWDRPYSNQPQHF TRBV28
CASSLTGSYGYTF TRBV7-3
CASSQDIGGYPLNTEAFF TRBV14
CSVDGLASDTQYF TRBV29-1
CASQTSGPYNEQFF TRBV11-3
CASSTGQNTEAFF TRBV7-9
CAGGAGRNSPLHF TRBV2
CASSDAGLRYTF TRBV6-4
CASSYGPGQRLGGELFF TRBV5-4
CSVTSGRAGEQFF TRBV29-1
CASSLYRERNIQYF TRBV28
CASSLAGTGWSRVEKLFF TRBV7-2
CASSDPGRNQPQHF TRBV10-2
CASSSDRVVKAFF TRBV12-3/TRBV12-4
CASSRQISYEQYF TRBV19
CATQGSYEQYF TRBV28
CASSYQRSYEQYF TRBV6-5
CASSNRQGGQLLNEQFF TRBV5-1
CATRPDALESQFF TRBV10-3
CASSRENEKLFF TRBV2
CATAGTTNTGELFF TRBV24-1
CASSVRGNQPQHF TRBV7-8
CASSPRGDYNSPLHF TRBV9